The 14 T cell receptor beta chains presented below share a single source sample, sequenced in a study of control samples from healthy donors and cancer patients. Only in-frame clones appear in the TCRdb table, and some are missing; sequencing was by immunoSEQ multiplex PCR. The sample includes 170,000 or so clones, 91% of them seen just once. The sample taken for sequencing was blood. Receptors were obtained from a woman in her thirties or forties in good health.

Points on this clone: Other DNA sequences in this sample translate to the same CDR3. The J gene is TRBJ1-1, the V gene TRBV4-1; D not certain. Looked up from germline, CDR1 is MGHRA and CDR2 is YSYEKL. The CDR3 has 13 amino acids. The ends were cut back, 1 base at V and 1 base at J, with 4 bases in the middle. This CDR3 reads CASSQATNTEAFF. CDR3 bases: TGCGCCAGCAGCCAAGCCACGAACACTGAAGCTTTCTTT.

The genes are TRBV6-2 or TRBV6-3 and TRBJ1-2; 8 positions match TRBD1. V gave up 6 bases and J gave up 5 bases; unmatched junction bases: 5. This CDR3 region has 13 residues. Germline V gene sequence: CDR1 MNHEY, CDR2 SVGEGT. The CDR3 DNA is TGTGCCAGCAGCCAAGACAGGGGATATGGCTACACCTTC. Amino acids: CASSQDRGYGYTF.

V gene TRBV27 combines with J gene TRBJ2-7, with D possibly being TRBD1 (6 bases). This CDR3 has 14 amino acids. Germline-derived CDR1 and CDR2 are MNHEY and SMNVEV (reference sequence). The V end was cut by 2 bases, the J end by 1 base, with 9 bases between. The CDR3 reads CASSLRDTSYEQYF. DNA for the CDR3: TGTGCCAGCAGTTTAAGGGACACTTCCTACGAGCAGTACTTC.

V gene TRBV7-2 combines with J gene TRBJ1-2; 7 bases fit TRBD1. The junction had 5 bases not matched to a gene; V was cut back by 3 bases and J by 4 bases. The CDR3 contains 14 residues. Germline loops: CDR1 SGHTA, CDR2 FQGNSA. CDR3 nucleotide sequence: TGTGCCAGCAGCTTTGGGACAGTCCCCTATGGCTACACCTTC. The encoded protein is CASSFGTVPYGYTF. The full variable domain, with the rest looked up from reference TRBV7-2 and TRBJ1-2, is GAGVSQSPSNKVTEKGKDVELRCDPISGHTALYWYRQSLGQGLEFLIYFQGNSAPDKSGLPSDRFSAERTGGSVSTLTIQRTQQEDSAVYLCASSFGTVPYGYTFGSGTRLTVV.

For this clone: At one of its ends the junction is not consistent with the germline gene, which may arise from a read error. The V call is TRBV11-2, the J call TRBJ2-1, with a possible D match to TRBD2 (6 bases). This CDR3 spans 16 amino acids. From germline, CDR1 is SGHAT and CDR2 FQNNGV. CDR3 sequence reads: CASSVEPYSGYNEQFF. CDR3 sequence (DNA): TGTGCCAGCAGCGTAGAACCTTATAGCGGTTACAATGAGCAGTTCTTC.

The chain combines TRBV29-1 with TRBJ2-1; TRBD2 is a possible D gene (6 bases). Trimming took off 4 bases at V and 7 bases at J, with 11 bases between the two ends. Germline V lookup: CDR1 SQVTM, CDR2 ANQGSEA. The CDR3 loop spans 12 amino acids. The chain's CDR3 is CSVVALANEQFF. CDR3 sequence (DNA): TGCAGCGTTGTGGCACTAGCAAATGAGCAGTTCTTC.

The chain carries TRBV5-4 and TRBJ2-1; unclear D gene. With 6 bases removed from V and 5 bases from J, the gap between germline ends came to 15 bases. Germline assignment: CDR1 SGHNT and CDR2 YYREEE (reference sequence). This CDR3 comprises 14 residues. CDR3 residues: CASTKDGNDNEQFF. The CDR3 DNA follows: TGTGCCAGCACAAAAGATGGAAACGACAATGAGCAGTTCTTC.

The chain links TRBV27 to TRBJ1-2; D is ambiguous. V lost 3 bases and J 7 bases, leaving 12 bases between the germline ends. Germline CDR1 is MNHEY and CDR2 is SMNVEV (reference sequence). This CDR3 is 13 amino acids long. Here the CDR3 DNA reads TGTGCCAGCAGTTTTGGAGGCCTGGCTGGCTACACCTTC. Translating gives CASSFGGLAGYTF.

The chain couples TRBV4-1 to TRBJ1-2; D not certain. Looked up from germline, CDR1 is MGHRA and CDR2 is YSYEKL. Trimming removed 6 bases at V and 4 bases at J, with 9 bases between. This CDR3 comprises 12 residues. The CDR3 here is CASRDGGYGYTF. The CDR3, as DNA: TGCGCCAGCAGGGACGGAGGCTATGGCTACACCTTC.

The V gene is TRBV19, the J gene TRBJ1-5; TRBD1 matches 12 bases. With 3 bases clipped from V and 6 bases from J, the junction kept 6 bases outside the gene matches. The CDR3 has 16 residues. CDR1 and CDR2 (germline): LNHDA, SQIVND (reference sequence). CDR3 protein: CASSMIGTGGLQPQHF. The CDR3 DNA follows: TGTGCCAGTAGTATGATCGGGACAGGGGGCCTTCAGCCCCAGCATTTT. Drawing the rest from reference TRBV19 and TRBJ1-5, the complete variable domain is DGGITQSPKYLFRKEGQNVTLSCEQNLNHDAMYWYRQDPGQGLRLIYYSQIVNDFQKGDIAEGYSVSREKKESFPLTVTSAQKNPTAFYLCASSMIGTGGLQPQHFGDGTRLSIL.

The rearrangement joins TRBV5-8 to TRBJ2-3; D call uncertain. Trimming cost V 6 bases and J 1 base, with 21 bases left between them. There are 17 residues in the CDR3. The germline CDR1 and CDR2 sequences are SGHTS and YDEGEE. CDR3 nucleotides: TGTGCCAGCACGACGGGCGAGACCCCCTCCGGCACAGATACGCAGTATTTT. This gives the protein CASTTGETPSGTDTQYF.

This chain uses TRBV18 with TRBJ2-7; 11 bases are a match to TRBD1. With 7 bases clipped from V and 7 bases from J, the junction kept 9 bases outside the gene matches. The CDR3 contains 14 residues. CDR1 is KGHSH, CDR2 LQKENI, per germline. CDR3: CASFSADRGREQYF. DNA of the CDR3: TGTGCCAGCTTTTCCGCGGACAGGGGGCGGGAGCAGTACTTC. Drawing the rest from reference TRBV18 and TRBJ2-7, the complete variable domain is NAGVMQNPRHLVRRRGQEARLRCSPMKGHSHVYWYRQLPEEGLKFMVYLQKENIIDESGMPKERFSAEFPKEGPSILRIQQVVRGDSAAYFCASFSADRGREQYFGPGTRLTVT.

This rearrangement joins TRBV2 to TRBJ1-6, with TRBD1 matching 7 bases. Germline V gene data show CDR1 as SNHLY and CDR2 as FYNNEI. The CDR3 runs 13 residues. V lost 8 bases, J lost 11 bases, and 9 bases stayed unmatched. CDR3 protein: CASFGTEGPPLHF. The CDR3 DNA is TGTGCCAGCTTTGGGACAGAAGGGCCACCCCTCCACTTT.

The chain has TRBV19 and TRBJ1-1, with D perhaps TRBD1 (5 bases). V gave up 5 bases and J gave up 4 bases, with 11 bases separating them. This CDR3 region has 13 residues. In germline, CDR1 is LNHDA, CDR2 SQIVND (reference sequence). For the CDR3, the DNA is TGTGCCAGTAGTCGCCGGGACCTCACTGAAGCTTTCTTT. Translation: CASSRRDLTEAFF.